This T cell receptor beta chain originates from a study of T cells in localized non-small cell lung cancer. Whole-study findings and limits: Adjacent lung had a median 57 of the 100 largest tumor clones.

V gave up 0 bases and J gave up 7 bases, with 10 bases separating them. Germline V gives CDR1 GTSNPN, CDR2 SVGIG (reference sequence). The CDR3 spans 13 residues. There are a few counts of this clone. Its antigen remains unknown. Only in-frame clones appear in the TCRdb table, and some are missing; sequencing was by immunoSEQ multiplex PCR. The sample consists of roughly 34,000 clones, 78% of them appearing once. The clonotype comes from a male donor at least 60 years old with stage II squamous cell lung carcinoma. V and J are TRBV30 and TRBJ2-1, with D unclear. The specimen comprised peripheral blood, sampled before any cancer treatment. The CDR3 is CAWSVGRRNEQFF. The CDR3 DNA reads as TGTGCCTGGAGTGTAGGGCGGCGGAATGAGCAGTTCTTC.